The rows below give T cell receptor beta chains drawn from one sample of a study of CD8 T cells in Susac syndrome. One entry per CDR3 protein, called by TCRdb with MiXCR from the immunoSEQ multiplex PCR reads. The sample holds 85,000 to 130,000 distinct CDR3 sequences; approximately 94% are singletons and the top ten take 0.41%. The sequencing input was CD8+ T cells from PBMCs. These receptors came from a human donor with Susac syndrome. The CDR3 runs from the conserved cysteine through the conserved F or W. Fields, in order: J gene, clone size, V gene, D gene, CDR3 protein, CDR3 DNA. The D gene is left open where the match is weak. For some rows the clone size is stated as once, few or many, or as a class when expanded; others skip it.

J: TRBJ1-5
size: NA
V: TRBV12-3/TRBV12-4
D: TRBD1
CDR3: CASSNTGGAAQPQHF
DNA: TGTGCCAGCAGTAACACAGGGGGCGCCGCCCAGCCCCAGCATTTT

J: TRBJ2-2
size: once
V: TRBV19
D: TRBD2
CDR3: CASSDPASGENTGELFF
DNA: TGTGCCAGTAGTGACCCGGCTAGCGGGGAAAACACCGGGGAGCTGTTTTTT

J: TRBJ1-1
size: NA
V: TRBV6-2/TRBV6-3
D: NA
CDR3: CASSYVGREAFF
DNA: TGTGCCAGCAGTTACGTGGGCCGTGAAGCTTTCTTT

J: TRBJ1-1
size: NA
V: TRBV6-6
D: TRBD1
CDR3: CASSYLRGPNTEAFF
DNA: TGTGCCAGCAGTTACTTAAGGGGGCCGAACACTGAAGCTTTCTTT

J: TRBJ2-3
size: NA
V: TRBV6-2/TRBV6-3
D: NA
CDR3: CASSYIPADVDTDTQYF
DNA: TGTGCCAGCAGTTATATTCCGGCCGACGTGGACACAGATACGCAGTATTTT

J: TRBJ1-3
size: NA
V: TRBV7-2
D: NA
CDR3: CASSLAGGSGNTIYF
DNA: TGTGCCAGCAGCTTAGCGGGAGGGTCGGGAAACACCATATATTTT

J: TRBJ2-7
size: NA
V: TRBV19
D: TRBD1
CDR3: CASSMTGGYEQYF
DNA: TGTGCCAGTAGTATGACAGGGGGCTACGAGCAGTACTTC

J: TRBJ2-3
size: few
V: TRBV9
D: TRBD2
CDR3: CASSASGGTTDTQYF
DNA: TGTGCCAGCAGCGCTAGCGGGGGTACCACAGATACGCAGTATTTT

J: TRBJ2-1
size: NA
V: TRBV3-1
D: NA
CDR3: CASSQGVGIYNEQFF
DNA: TGTGCCAGCAGCCAAGGGGTGGGGATCTACAATGAGCAGTTCTTC

J: TRBJ2-7
size: NA
V: TRBV6-5
D: TRBD1
CDR3: CASSYSGTGDEQYF
DNA: TGTGCCAGCAGTTACTCGGGGACAGGGGACGAGCAGTACTTC

J: TRBJ2-7
size: NA
V: TRBV7-9
D: NA
CDR3: CASSAPPRAYEQYF
DNA: TGTGCCAGCAGCGCCCCTCCACGCGCCTACGAGCAGTACTTC

J: TRBJ2-5
size: NA
V: TRBV4-2
D: NA
CDR3: CASSHPAGDRGETQYF
DNA: TGTGCCAGCAGCCACCCAGCGGGAGACAGGGGGGAGACCCAGTACTTC

J: TRBJ2-7
size: NA
V: TRBV5-4
D: NA
CDR3: CASSLADSNYEQYF
DNA: TGTGCCAGCAGCTTGGCGGACAGCAATTACGAGCAGTACTTC

J: TRBJ2-3
size: NA
V: TRBV12-3/TRBV12-4
D: TRBD2
CDR3: CASSFGTGTSAHTQYF
DNA: TGTGCCAGCAGTTTCGGCACCGGGACTAGCGCTCATACGCAGTATTTT

J: TRBJ2-2
size: NA
V: TRBV4-1
D: NA
CDR3: CASKSVVGRGAGELFF
DNA: TGCGCCAGCAAAAGTGTGGTCGGACGGGGAGCGGGGGAGCTGTTTTTT

J: TRBJ2-2
size: NA
V: TRBV20-1
D: NA
CDR3: CSARTENTGELFF
DNA: TGCAGTGCTAGAACAGAGAACACCGGGGAGCTGTTTTTT

J: TRBJ1-2
size: NA
V: TRBV7-8
D: NA
CDR3: CASSNRADSYGYTF
DNA: TGTGCCAGCAGCAATAGGGCGGATTCCTATGGCTACACCTTC

J: TRBJ2-6
size: NA
V: TRBV14
D: NA
CDR3: CASSQTGMEYSGANVLTF
DNA: TGTGCCAGCAGCCAAACAGGGATGGAGTACTCTGGGGCCAACGTCCTGACTTTC

J: TRBJ1-2
size: once
V: TRBV12-3/TRBV12-4
D: NA
CDR3: CASSLGSKKGYTF
DNA: TGTGCCAGCAGTTTGGGGTCAAAAAAGGGCTACACCTTC

J: TRBJ2-7
size: NA
V: TRBV5-4
D: NA
CDR3: CASSLKLERAWVEQYF
DNA: TGTGCCAGCAGCTTGAAATTGGAGCGGGCCTGGGTGGAGCAGTACTTC

J: TRBJ2-2
size: once
V: TRBV5-1
D: NA
CDR3: CASSFGGLEATGELFF
DNA: TGCGCCAGCAGCTTCGGGGGGCTAGAAGCAACCGGGGAGCTGTTTTTT

J: TRBJ2-1
size: NA
V: TRBV5-1
D: TRBD1
CDR3: CASSLQGYEQFF
DNA: TGCGCCAGCAGCTTACAGGGGTATGAGCAGTTCTTC

J: TRBJ2-1
size: NA
V: TRBV4-3
D: NA
CDR3: CASSQGTAGYEQFF
DNA: TGCGCCAGCAGCCAAGGGACGGCGGGATATGAGCAGTTCTTC

J: TRBJ1-1
size: NA
V: TRBV12-3/TRBV12-4
D: NA
CDR3: CASSLSSVMNTEAFF
DNA: TGTGCCAGCAGCCTGAGCTCGGTTATGAACACTGAAGCTTTCTTT

J: TRBJ1-2
size: few
V: TRBV7-9
D: TRBD1
CDR3: CASSLPDRDGYTF
DNA: TGTGCCAGCAGCTTACCCGACAGGGATGGCTACACCTTC

J: TRBJ2-2
size: NA
V: TRBV12-3/TRBV12-4
D: NA
CDR3: CASSSQGNTGELFF
DNA: TGTGCCAGCAGTTCACAGGGAAACACCGGGGAGCTGTTTTTT

J: TRBJ1-6
size: NA
V: TRBV23-1
D: NA
CDR3: CATVSVGRLENSPLHF
DNA: TGCGCCACCGTCTCGGTAGGACGTCTCGAGAATTCACCCCTCCACTTT

J: TRBJ2-3
size: NA
V: TRBV2
D: TRBD2
CDR3: CASHGGLAKDTQYF
DNA: TGTGCCAGCCACGGGGGACTAGCGAAAGATACGCAGTATTTT

J: TRBJ2-7
size: NA
V: TRBV6-5
D: NA
CDR3: CASSYSPTPTSLREQYF
DNA: TGTGCCAGCAGTTACTCCCCGACACCTACCTCCCTACGCGAGCAGTACTTC

J: TRBJ1-5
size: NA
V: TRBV7-9
D: NA
CDR3: CASSLAQGNQPQHF
DNA: TGTGCCAGCAGCTTAGCTCAGGGTAATCAGCCCCAGCATTTT

J: TRBJ1-6
size: few
V: TRBV11-2
D: NA
CDR3: CASSLEWDVNSPLHF
DNA: TGTGCCAGCAGCTTAGAGTGGGATGTTAATTCACCCCTCCACTTT

J: TRBJ1-3
size: NA
V: TRBV20-1
D: TRBD1
CDR3: CSARDTTGQNSGNTIYF
DNA: TGCAGTGCTAGAGATACGACAGGGCAGAACTCTGGAAACACCATATATTTT